This T cell receptor (beta chain) appears in the sequencing data of a study of beta chain features in type 1 diabetes. Study-level results: There was no resolution here of whether HLA type influences TCRB rearrangement. Because the template was cDNA, high-expressing cells might be over-represented.

This CDR3 is 15 amino acids long. V lost 3 bases and J lost 1, with 14 bases in between. CDR1 and CDR2 (germline): SGHRS, YFSETQ. This clone has just a few counts. What it recognizes is unknown. The investigators reverse transcribed all of the isolated RNA, so they sequenced expressed TCRB transcripts. Only in-frame clones appear in the TCRdb table, and some are missing; sequencing was by immunoSEQ multiplex PCR. The data show 430,000 or so clones, around 10% seen once. Sequenced material: naive CD4+ T cells from blood. This TCR was recovered from a woman aged 18-35 years in good health. The J gene is TRBJ2-7, the V gene TRBV5-1; possibly TRBD2 for D (5 bases). The CDR3 region is CASSSTLSGSYEQYF. CDR3 nucleotide sequence: TGCGCCAGCAGCTCAACCTTGTCGGGATCCTACGAGCAGTACTTC.